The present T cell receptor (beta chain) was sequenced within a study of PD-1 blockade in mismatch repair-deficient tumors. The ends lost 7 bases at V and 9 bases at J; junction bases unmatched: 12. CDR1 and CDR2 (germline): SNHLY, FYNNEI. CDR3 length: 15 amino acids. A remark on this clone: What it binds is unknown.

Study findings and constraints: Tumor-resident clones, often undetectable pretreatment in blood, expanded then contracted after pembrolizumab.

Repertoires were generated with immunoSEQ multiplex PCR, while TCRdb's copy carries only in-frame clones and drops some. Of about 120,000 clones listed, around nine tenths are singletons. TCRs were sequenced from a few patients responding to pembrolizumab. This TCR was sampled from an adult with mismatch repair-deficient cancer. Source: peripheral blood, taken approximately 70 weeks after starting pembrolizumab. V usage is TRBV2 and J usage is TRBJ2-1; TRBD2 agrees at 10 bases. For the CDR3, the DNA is TGTGCCAGCAAAGAGGGTCCTAGCGGGAGTGGTGAGCAGTTCTTC. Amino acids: CASKEGPSGSGEQFF. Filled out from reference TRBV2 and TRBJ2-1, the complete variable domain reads EPEVTQTPSHQVTQMGQEVILRCVPISNHLYFYWYRQILGQKVEFLVSFYNNEISEKSEIFDDQFSVERPDGSNFTLKIRSTKLEDSAMYFCASKEGPSGSGEQFFGPGTRLTVL.